Below, 8 T cell receptor beta chains from the same sample are listed, as sequenced in a study of identical twins. MiXCR, applied by TCRdb to the 5' RACE reads, yields one record per CDR3 protein. The data hold hundreds of thousands of distinct CDR3 sequences, with about 9.4% observed a single time. The sample was also linked to a second study, of yellow fever vaccine responses in identical twins.

The specimen was PBMCs. The receptors derive from a young woman in good health.

In its sample, this clonotype was seen many times. This CDR3 is CASSFGTGSYNEQFF. CDR3 nucleotide sequence: TGCGCCAGCAGCTTCGGGACAGGGAGCTACAATGAGCAGTTCTTC. The chain links TRBV5-1 to TRBJ2-1; 9 bases align to TRBD1. The V gene end was trimmed by 2 bases and the J gene end by 3 bases; junction bases not matched to a gene: 3. CDR1 and CDR2 (germline): SGHRS, YFSETQ. The CDR3 spans 15 residues. The full variable domain, rest sourced from reference TRBV5-1 and TRBJ2-1, is KAGVTQTPRYLIKTRGQQVTLSCSPISGHRSVSWYQQTPGQGLQFLFEYFSETQRNKGNFPGRFSGRQFSNSRSEMNVSTLELGDSALYLCASSFGTGSYNEQFFGPGTRLTVL.

This clonotype was counted many times. This chain joins TRBV6-2 or TRBV6-3 and TRBJ1-2; 8 bases line up with TRBD1. Germline CDR1 is MNHEY and CDR2 is SVGEGT. The CDR3 sequence is 11 residues long. After removal of 9 bases from V and 7 bases from J, the junction contained 4 bases not matched to a gene. The CDR3 region has the DNA TGTGCCAGTGGACAGGGAGGTGGCTACACCTTC. Its protein product is CASGQGGGYTF.

The table lists this clonotype with a few counts. The chain links TRBV29-1 to TRBJ1-1; D possibly corresponds to TRBD1 (6 bases). There are 13 residues in the CDR3. V lost 6 bases to trimming and J lost 4 bases, with 15 bases between them. Germline values: CDR1 SQVTM, CDR2 ANQGSEA. The CDR3 region is CSVSARRGTEAFF. CDR3 coding DNA: TGCAGCGTCTCTGCGCGCAGGGGCACTGAAGCTTTCTTT.

A note on this clonotype: Relative to the germline gene, one junction end is altered; a read error may explain this. This chain uses TRBV15 with TRBJ1-2; D call uncertain. Germline CDR1 is LNHNV and CDR2 is YYDKDF (reference sequence). This CDR3 comprises 13 residues. The CDR3 nucleotides read TGTGCTACCAGCACGGTTGGCGGGAATGGCTACACCTTC. Amino acid sequence: CATSTVGGNGYTF. The whole variable domain, remainder taken from reference TRBV15 and TRBJ1-2, is DAMVIQNPRYQVTQFGKPVTLSCSQTLNHNVMYWYQQKSSQAPKLLFHYYDKDFNNEADTPDNFQSRRPNTSFCFLDIRSPGLGDTAMYLCATSTVGGNGYTFGSGTRLTVV.

The rearrangement links TRBV20-1 to TRBJ2-1; TRBD1 aligns across 7 bases. Germline-derived CDR1 and CDR2 are DFQATT and SNEGSKA (reference sequence). V dropped 7 bases and J dropped 6; count of bases not matched to a gene: 15. This CDR3 is 15 amino acids long. In DNA form, the CDR3 reads TGCAGTGTTTTTCAGCAAGGGGGCTCGAGCAATGAGCAGTTCTTC. Translating it yields CSVFQQGGSSNEQFF.

This clonotype was seen only a few times. The rearrangement joins TRBV10-3 to TRBJ1-2; D call uncertain. Germline-derived CDR1 and CDR2 are ENHRY and SYGVKD. Trimming took off 4 bases at V and 4 bases at J, with 10 bases between the two ends. The CDR3 covers 13 residues. CDR3 sequence (DNA): TGTGCCATCAGTGTTTCGCCTCTCTATGGCTACACCTTC. Amino acid sequence: CAISVSPLYGYTF.

In its sample, this clonotype was seen many times. The V call is TRBV20-1, the J call TRBJ2-5; weak D call: TRBD2 (6 bases). V lost 6 bases to trimming and J lost 2 bases, with 10 bases between them. Germline-derived CDR1 and CDR2 are DFQATT and SNEGSKA (reference sequence). The CDR3 is 12 residues long. In DNA form, the CDR3 reads TGCAGTGCAAGACTAGTTCAAGAGACCCAGTACTTC. This gives the protein CSARLVQETQYF.

This rearrangement joins TRBV29-1 to TRBJ1-1; D is unclear. The length of the CDR3 is 10 residues. The V gene lost 8 bases and the J gene lost 1 base, with 5 bases spanning the gap. CDR1 SQVTM and CDR2 ANQGSEA come from the germline V gene. The CDR3 coding sequence is TGCAGCTGGGGGAACACTGAAGCTTTCTTT. Translated, it gives CSWGNTEAFF. The whole variable domain, remainder taken from reference TRBV29-1 and TRBJ1-1, is SAVISQKPSRDICQRGTSLTIQCQVDSQVTMMFWYRQQPGQSLTLIATANQGSEATYESGFVIDKFPISRPNLTFSTLTVSNMSPEDSSIYLCSWGNTEAFFGQGTRLTVV.